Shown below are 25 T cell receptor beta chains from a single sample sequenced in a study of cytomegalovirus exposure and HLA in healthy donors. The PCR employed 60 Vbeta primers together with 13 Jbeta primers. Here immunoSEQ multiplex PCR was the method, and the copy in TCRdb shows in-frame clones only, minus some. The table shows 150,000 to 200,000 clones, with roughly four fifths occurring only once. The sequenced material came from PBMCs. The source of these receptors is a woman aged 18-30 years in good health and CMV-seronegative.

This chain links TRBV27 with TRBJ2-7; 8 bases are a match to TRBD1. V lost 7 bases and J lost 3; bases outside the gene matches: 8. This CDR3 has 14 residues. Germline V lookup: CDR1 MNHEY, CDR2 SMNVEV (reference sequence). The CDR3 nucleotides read TGTGCCAGCAAGCGGACAGGGATCCTCTACGAGCAGTACTTC. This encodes CASKRTGILYEQYF.

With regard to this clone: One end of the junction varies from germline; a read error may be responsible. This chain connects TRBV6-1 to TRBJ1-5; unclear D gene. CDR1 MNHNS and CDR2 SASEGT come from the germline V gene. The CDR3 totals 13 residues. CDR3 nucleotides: TGTGCCAGCCGTGAGAGACTGGATCAGCCCCAGCATTTT. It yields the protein CASRERLDQPQHF.

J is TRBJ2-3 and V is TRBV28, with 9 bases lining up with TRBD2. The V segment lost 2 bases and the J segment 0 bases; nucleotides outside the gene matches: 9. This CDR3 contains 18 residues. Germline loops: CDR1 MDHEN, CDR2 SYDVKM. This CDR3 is CASSLRWTSVSSTDTQYF. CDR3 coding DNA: TGTGCCAGCAGTTTACGGTGGACTAGCGTATCTAGCACAGATACGCAGTATTTT.

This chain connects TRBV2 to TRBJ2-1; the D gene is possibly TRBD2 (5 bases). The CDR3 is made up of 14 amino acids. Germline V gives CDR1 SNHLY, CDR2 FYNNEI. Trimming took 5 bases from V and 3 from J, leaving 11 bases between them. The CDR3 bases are TGTGCCAGCAGTCGGGAAAACAACTACAATGAGCAGTTCTTC. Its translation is CASSRENNYNEQFF. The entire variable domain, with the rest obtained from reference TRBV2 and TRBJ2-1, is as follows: EPEVTQTPSHQVTQMGQEVILRCVPISNHLYFYWYRQILGQKVEFLVSFYNNEISEKSEIFDDQFSVERPDGSNFTLKIRSTKLEDSAMYFCASSRENNYNEQFFGPGTRLTVL.

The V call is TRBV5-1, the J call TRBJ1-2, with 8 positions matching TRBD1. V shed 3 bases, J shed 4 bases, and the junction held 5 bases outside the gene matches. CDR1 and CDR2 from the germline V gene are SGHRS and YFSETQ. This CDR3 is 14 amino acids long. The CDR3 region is CASSSTTGVYGYTF. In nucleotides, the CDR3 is TGCGCCAGCAGCTCTACGACAGGGGTCTATGGCTACACCTTC.

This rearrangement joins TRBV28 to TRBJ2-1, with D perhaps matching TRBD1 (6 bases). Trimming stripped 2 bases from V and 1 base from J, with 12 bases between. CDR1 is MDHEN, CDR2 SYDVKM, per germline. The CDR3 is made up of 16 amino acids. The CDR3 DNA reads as TGTGCCAGCAGTTTACAGGGACAATCGTCCTACAATGAGCAGTTCTTC. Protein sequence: CASSLQGQSSYNEQFF.

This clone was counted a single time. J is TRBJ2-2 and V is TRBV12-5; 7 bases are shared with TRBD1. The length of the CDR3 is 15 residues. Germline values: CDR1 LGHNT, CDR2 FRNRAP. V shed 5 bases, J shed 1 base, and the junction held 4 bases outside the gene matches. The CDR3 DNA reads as TGTGCTAGTGGTCCCGGGACAGAGAACACCGGGGAGCTGTTTTTT. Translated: CASGPGTENTGELFF.

The DNA of the CDR3 is TGTGCCAGCAGCTTGGGGGGACAGCACGGCTACACCTTC. It translates to CASSLGGQHGYTF. The J gene is TRBJ1-2, the V gene TRBV11-1, with 7 bases identical to TRBD1. CDR1 is SGHAT, CDR2 FQDESV, per germline (reference sequence). The CDR3 is made up of 13 amino acids. V shed 3 bases and J 8 bases; nucleotides not matched to a gene: 6.

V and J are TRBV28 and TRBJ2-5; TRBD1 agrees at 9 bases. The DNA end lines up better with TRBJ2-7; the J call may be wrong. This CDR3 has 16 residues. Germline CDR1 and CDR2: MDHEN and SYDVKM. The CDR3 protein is CASRSGTGLPRYEQYF. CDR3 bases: TGTGCCAGCAGATCGGGGACAGGGCTCCCTCGTTACGAGCAGTACTTC.

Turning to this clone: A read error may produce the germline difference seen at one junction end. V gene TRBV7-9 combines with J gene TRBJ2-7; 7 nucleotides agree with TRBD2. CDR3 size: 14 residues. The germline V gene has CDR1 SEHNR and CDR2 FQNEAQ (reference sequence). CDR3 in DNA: TGTGCCAGCACCCGTGATGGGTATGGGAGGGGCGGACACTTC. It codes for CASTRDGYGRGGHF.

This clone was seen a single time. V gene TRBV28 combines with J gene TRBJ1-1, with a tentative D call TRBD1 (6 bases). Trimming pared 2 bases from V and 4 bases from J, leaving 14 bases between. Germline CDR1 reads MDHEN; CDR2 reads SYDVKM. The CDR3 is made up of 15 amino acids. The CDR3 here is CASSLPDSGSTEAFF. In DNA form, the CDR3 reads TGTGCCAGCAGTTTACCGGACAGTGGATCCACTGAAGCTTTCTTT.

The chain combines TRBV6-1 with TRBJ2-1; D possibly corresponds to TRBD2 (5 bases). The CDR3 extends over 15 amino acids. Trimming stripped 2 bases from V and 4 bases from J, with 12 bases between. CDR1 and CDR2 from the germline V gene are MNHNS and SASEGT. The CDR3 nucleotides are TGTGCCAGCAGTGAACCAGCGGTTACATACAATGAGCAGTTCTTC. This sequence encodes CASSEPAVTYNEQFF.

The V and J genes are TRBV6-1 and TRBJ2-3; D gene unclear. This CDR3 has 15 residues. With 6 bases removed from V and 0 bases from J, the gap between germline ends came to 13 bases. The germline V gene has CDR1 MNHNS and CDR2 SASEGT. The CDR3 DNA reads TGTGCCAGCAGCCACAGTGACCGCAGCACAGATACGCAGTATTTT. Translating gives CASSHSDRSTDTQYF.

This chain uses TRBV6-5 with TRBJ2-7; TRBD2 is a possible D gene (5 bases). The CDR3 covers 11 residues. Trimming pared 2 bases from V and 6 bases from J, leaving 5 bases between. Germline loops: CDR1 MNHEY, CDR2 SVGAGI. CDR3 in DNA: TGTGCCAGCAGTTACCGGGGCGAGCAGTACTTC. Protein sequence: CASSYRGEQYF.

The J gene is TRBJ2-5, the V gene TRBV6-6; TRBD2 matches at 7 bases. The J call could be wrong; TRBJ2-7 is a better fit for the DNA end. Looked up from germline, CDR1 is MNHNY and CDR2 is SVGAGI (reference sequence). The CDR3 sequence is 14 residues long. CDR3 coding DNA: TGTGCCAGCAGTTACCGGACTAGCTCCTACGAGCAGTACTTC. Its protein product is CASSYRTSSYEQYF.

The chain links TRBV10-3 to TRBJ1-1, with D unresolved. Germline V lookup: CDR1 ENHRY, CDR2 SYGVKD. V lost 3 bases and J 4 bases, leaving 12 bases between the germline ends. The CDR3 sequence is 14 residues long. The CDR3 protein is CAISDGLRSTEAFF. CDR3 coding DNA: TGTGCCATCAGTGACGGACTTAGGAGCACTGAAGCTTTCTTT.

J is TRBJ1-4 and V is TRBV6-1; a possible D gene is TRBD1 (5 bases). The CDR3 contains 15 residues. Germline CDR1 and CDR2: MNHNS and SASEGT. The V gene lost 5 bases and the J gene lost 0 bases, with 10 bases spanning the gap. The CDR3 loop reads CASSITGATNEKLFF. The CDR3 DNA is TGTGCCAGCAGTATTACAGGAGCAACTAATGAAAAACTGTTTTTT.

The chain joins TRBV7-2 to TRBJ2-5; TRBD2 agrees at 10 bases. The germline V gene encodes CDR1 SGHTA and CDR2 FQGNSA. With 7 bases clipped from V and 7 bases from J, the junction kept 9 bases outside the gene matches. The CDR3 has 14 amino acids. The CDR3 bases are TGTGCCAGCATGCAATCTAGCGGGAGTGGGACCCAGTACTTC. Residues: CASMQSSGSGTQYF.

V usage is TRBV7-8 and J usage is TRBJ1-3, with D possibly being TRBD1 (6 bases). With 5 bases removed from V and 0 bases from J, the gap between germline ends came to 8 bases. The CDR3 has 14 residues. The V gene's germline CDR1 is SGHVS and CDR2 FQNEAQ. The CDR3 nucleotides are TGTGCCAGCAGCCGGACAGTCTCTGGAAACACCATATATTTT. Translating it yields CASSRTVSGNTIYF.

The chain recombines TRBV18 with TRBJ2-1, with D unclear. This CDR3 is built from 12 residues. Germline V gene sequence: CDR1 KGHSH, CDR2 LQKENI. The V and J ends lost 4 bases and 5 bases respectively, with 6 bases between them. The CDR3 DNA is TGTGCCAGCTCACTCATAGACAATGAGCAGTTCTTC. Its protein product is CASSLIDNEQFF.

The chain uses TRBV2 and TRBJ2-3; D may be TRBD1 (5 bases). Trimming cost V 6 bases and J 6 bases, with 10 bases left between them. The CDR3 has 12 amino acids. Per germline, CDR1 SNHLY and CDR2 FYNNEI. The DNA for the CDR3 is TGTGCCAGCAGCCCAGGGCGGGATACGCAGTATTTT. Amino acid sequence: CASSPGRDTQYF.

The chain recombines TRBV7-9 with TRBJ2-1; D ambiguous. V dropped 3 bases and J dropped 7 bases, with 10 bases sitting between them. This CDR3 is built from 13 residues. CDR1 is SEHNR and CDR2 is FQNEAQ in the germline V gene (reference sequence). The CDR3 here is CASSLLAENEQFF. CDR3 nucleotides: TGTGCCAGCAGCTTGCTGGCGGAAAATGAGCAGTTCTTC.

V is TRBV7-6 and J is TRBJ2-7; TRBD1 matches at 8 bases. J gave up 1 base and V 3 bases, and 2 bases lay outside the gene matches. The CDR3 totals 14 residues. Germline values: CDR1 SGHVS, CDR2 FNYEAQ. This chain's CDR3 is CASSLGQASYEQYF. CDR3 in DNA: TGTGCCAGCAGCTTGGGACAGGCGTCCTACGAGCAGTACTTC.

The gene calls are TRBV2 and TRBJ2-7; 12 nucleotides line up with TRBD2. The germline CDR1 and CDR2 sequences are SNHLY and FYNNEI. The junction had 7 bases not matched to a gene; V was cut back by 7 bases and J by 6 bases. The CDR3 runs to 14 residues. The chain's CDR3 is CASIGLAGIFEQYF. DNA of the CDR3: TGTGCCAGCATTGGACTAGCGGGGATTTTCGAGCAGTACTTC.

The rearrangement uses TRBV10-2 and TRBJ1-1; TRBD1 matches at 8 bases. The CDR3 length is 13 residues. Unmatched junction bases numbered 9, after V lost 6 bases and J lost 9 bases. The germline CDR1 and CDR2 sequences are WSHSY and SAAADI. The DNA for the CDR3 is TGCGCCAGCAGGAAGGACAGGGACGGCCAAGCTTTCTTT. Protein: CASRKDRDGQAFF.